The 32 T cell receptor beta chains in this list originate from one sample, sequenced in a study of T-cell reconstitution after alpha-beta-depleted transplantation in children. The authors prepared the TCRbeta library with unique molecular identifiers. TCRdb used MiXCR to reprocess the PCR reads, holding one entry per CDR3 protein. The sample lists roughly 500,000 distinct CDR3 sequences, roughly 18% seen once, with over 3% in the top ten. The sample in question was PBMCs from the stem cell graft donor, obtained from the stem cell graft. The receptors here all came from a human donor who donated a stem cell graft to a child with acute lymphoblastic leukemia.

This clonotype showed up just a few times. CDR3 loop: CASSYSSGLAGSTDTQYF. The CDR3 DNA reads TGTGCCAGCAGTTACTCGAGCGGACTAGCGGGTAGCACAGATACGCAGTATTTT. The rearrangement uses TRBV6-2 or TRBV6-3 and TRBJ2-3; 11 bases match TRBD2. The J segment lost 0 bases and the V segment lost 0 bases, leaving 5 bases of the junction unmatched. CDR1 and CDR2 (germline): MNHEY, SVGEGT. CDR3 length equals 18 residues.

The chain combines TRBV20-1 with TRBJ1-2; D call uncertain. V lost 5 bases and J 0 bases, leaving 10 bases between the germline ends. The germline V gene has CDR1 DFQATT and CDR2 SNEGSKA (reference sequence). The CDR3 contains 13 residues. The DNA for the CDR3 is TGCAGTGCTCGTTCGTGGCCTAACTATGGCTACACCTTC. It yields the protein CSARSWPNYGYTF.

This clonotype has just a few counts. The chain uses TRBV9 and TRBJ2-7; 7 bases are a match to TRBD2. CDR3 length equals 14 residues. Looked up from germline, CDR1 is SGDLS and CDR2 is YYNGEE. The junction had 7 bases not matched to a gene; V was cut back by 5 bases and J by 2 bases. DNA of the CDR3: TGTGCCAGCAGTGAGAGCGGGGTTACCTACGAGCAGTACTTC. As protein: CASSESGVTYEQYF.

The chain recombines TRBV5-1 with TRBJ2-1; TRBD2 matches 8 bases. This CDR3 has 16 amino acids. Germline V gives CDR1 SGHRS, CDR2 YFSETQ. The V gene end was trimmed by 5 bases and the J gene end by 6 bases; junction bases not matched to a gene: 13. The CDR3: CASRWPGSGGFNEQFF. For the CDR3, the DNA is TGCGCCAGCAGGTGGCCCGGGAGCGGGGGATTCAATGAGCAGTTCTTC.

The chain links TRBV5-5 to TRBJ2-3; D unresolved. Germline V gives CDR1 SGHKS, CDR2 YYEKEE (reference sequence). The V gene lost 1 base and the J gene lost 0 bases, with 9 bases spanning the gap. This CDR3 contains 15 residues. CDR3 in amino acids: CASSLFVISTDTQYF. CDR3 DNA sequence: TGTGCCAGCAGCTTGTTCGTCATAAGCACAGATACGCAGTATTTT.

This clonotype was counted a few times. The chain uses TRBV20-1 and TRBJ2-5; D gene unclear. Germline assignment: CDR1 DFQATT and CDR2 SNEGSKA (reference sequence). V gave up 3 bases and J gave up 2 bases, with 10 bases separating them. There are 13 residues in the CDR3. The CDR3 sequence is CSASVGPQETQYF. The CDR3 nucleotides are TGCAGTGCTAGCGTAGGTCCACAAGAGACCCAGTACTTC.

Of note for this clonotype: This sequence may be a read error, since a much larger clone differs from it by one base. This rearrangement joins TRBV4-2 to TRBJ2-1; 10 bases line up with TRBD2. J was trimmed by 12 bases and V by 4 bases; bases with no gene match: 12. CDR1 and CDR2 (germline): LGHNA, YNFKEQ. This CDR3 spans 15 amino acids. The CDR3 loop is CASSRVLAGPQGQFF. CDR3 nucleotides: TGTGCCAGCAGCCGCGTACTAGCGGGACCTCAAGGGCAGTTCTTC.

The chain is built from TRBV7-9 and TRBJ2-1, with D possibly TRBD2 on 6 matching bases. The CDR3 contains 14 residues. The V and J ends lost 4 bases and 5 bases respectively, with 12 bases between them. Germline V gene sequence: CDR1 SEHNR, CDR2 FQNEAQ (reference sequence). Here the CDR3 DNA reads TGTGCCAGCAGCTCTCAAGCGGGCCACAATGAGCAGTTCTTC. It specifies CASSSQAGHNEQFF.

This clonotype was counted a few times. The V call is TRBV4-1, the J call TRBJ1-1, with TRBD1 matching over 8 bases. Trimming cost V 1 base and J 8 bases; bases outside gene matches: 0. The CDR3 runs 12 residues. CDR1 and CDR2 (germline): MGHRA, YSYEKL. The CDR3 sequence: CASSQGTGEAFF. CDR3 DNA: TGCGCCAGCAGCCAAGGGACAGGGGAAGCTTTCTTT.

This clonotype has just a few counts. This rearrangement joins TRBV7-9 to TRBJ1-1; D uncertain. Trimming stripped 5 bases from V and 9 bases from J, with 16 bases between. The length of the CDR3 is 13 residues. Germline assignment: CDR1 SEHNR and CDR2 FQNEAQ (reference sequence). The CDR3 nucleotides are TGTGCCAGCAGCGAAAGCCGGGGAGATCAAGCTTTCTTT. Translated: CASSESRGDQAFF.

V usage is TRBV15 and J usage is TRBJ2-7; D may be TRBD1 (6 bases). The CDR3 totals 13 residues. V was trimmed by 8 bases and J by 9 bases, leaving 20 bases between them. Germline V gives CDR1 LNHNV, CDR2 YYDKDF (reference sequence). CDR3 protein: CATSPTTGNRQYF. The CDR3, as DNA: TGTGCCACCTCACCAACGACAGGCAATCGGCAGTACTTC.

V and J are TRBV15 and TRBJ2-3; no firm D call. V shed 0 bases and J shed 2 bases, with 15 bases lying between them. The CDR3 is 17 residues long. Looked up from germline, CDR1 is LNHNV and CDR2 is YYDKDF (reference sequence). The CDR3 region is CATSRDYMAENTDTQYF. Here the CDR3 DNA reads TGTGCCACCAGCAGAGATTATATGGCAGAGAACACAGATACGCAGTATTTT.

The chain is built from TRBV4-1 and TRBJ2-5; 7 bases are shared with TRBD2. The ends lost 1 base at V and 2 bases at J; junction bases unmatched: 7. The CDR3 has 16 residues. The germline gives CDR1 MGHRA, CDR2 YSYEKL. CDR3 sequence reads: CASSQAIPGGQETQYF. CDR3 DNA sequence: TGCGCCAGCAGCCAAGCGATCCCCGGGGGGCAAGAGACCCAGTACTTC.

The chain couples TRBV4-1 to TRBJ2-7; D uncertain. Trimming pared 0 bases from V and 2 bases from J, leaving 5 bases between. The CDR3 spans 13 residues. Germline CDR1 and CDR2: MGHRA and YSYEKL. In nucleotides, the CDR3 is TGCGCCAGCAGCCAAGATCCTACCTACGAGCAGTACTTC. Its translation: CASSQDPTYEQYF.

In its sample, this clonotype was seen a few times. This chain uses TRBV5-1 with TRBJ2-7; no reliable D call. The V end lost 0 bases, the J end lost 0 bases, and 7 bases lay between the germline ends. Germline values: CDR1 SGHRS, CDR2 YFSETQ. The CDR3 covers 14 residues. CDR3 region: CASSLEGISYEQYF. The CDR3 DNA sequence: TGCGCCAGCAGCTTGGAAGGGATCTCCTACGAGCAGTACTTC.

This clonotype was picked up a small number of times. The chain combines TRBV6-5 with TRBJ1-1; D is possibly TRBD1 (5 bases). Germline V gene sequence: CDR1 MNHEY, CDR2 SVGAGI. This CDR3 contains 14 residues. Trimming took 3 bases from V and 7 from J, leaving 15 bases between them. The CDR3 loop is CASSYTRGPFEAFF. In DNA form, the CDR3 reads TGTGCCAGCAGTTATACTCGGGGCCCATTTGAAGCTTTCTTT.

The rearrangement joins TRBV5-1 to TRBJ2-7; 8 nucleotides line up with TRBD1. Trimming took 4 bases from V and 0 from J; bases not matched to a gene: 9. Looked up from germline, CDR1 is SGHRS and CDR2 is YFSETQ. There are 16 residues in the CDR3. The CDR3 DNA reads TGCGCCAGCAGCCCCGGGGGACAGGCCACCTCCTACGAGCAGTACTTC. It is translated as CASSPGGQATSYEQYF.

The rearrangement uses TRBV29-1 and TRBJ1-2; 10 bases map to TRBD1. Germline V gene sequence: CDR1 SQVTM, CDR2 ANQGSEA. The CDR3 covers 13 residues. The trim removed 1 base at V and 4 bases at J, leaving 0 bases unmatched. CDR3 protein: CSVEGTGGYGYTF. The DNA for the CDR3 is TGCAGCGTTGAAGGGACAGGGGGCTATGGCTACACCTTC.

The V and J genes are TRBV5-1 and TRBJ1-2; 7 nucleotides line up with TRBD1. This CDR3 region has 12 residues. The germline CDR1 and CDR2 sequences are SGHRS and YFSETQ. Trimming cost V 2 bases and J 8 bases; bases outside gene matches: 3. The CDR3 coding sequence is TGCGCCAGCAGCTTTGGACAGGCCGGCTACACCTTC. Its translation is CASSFGQAGYTF.

CDR3 coding DNA: TGTGCCATTTCAGGGCTTCAGAGCTACAATGAGCAGTTCTTC. Translation: CAISGLQSYNEQFF. This chain connects TRBV24-1 to TRBJ2-1; tentative D call: TRBD1 (5 bases). CDR3 length equals 14 residues. The V end was cut by 11 bases, the J end by 3 bases, with 16 bases between. Germline values: CDR1 KGHDR, CDR2 SFDVKD.

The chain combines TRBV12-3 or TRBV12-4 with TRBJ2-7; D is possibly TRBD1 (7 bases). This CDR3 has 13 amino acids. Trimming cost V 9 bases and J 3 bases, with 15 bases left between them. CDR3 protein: CASGGTENYEQYF. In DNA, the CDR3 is TGTGCCAGTGGGGGGACAGAGAACTACGAGCAGTACTTC.

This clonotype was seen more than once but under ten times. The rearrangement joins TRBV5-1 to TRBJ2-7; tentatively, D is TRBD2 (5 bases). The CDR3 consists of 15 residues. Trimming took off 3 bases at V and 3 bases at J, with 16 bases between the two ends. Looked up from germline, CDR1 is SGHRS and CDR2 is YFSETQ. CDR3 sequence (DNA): TGCGCCAGCAGCTACCTACTAGACGGGAACTACGAGCAGTACTTC. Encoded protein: CASSYLLDGNYEQYF.

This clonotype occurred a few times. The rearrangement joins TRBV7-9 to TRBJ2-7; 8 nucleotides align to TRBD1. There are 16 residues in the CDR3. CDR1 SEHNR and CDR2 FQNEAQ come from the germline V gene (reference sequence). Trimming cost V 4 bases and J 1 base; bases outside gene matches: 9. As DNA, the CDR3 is TGTGCCAGCAGCTCAGGAAGAGGGGACAGGTCCTACGAGCAGTACTTC. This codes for CASSSGRGDRSYEQYF.

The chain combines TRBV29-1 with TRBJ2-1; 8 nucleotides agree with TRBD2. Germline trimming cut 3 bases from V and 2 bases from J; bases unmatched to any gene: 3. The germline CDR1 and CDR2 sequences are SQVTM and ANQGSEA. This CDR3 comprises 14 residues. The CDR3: CSVEWREAYNEQFF. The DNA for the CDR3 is TGCAGCGTTGAGTGGCGGGAGGCCTACAATGAGCAGTTCTTC.

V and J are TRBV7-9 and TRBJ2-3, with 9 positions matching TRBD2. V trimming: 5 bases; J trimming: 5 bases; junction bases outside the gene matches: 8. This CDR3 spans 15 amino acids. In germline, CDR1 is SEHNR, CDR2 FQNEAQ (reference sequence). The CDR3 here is CASSPRGAGGDTQYF. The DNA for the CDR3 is TGTGCCAGCAGCCCCCGGGGAGCGGGAGGAGATACGCAGTATTTT.

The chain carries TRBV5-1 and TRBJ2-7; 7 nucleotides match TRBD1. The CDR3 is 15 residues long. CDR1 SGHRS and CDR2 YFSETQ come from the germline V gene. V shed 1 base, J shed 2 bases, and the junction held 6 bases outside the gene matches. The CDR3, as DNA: TGCGCCAGCAGCTTGACAGCGACAGGGCCCTACGAGCAGTACTTC. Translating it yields CASSLTATGPYEQYF.

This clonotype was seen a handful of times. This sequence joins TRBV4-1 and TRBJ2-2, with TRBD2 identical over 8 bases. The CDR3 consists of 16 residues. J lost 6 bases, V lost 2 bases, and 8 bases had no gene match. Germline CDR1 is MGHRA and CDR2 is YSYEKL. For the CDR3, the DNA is TGCGCCAGCAGCCAACATATCGGGGGGGCGGCCGGGGAGCTGTTTTTT. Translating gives CASSQHIGGAAGELFF.

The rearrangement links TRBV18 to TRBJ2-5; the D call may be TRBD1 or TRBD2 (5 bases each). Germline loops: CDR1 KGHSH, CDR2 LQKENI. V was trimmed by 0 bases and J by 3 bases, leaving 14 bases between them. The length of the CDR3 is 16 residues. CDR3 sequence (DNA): TGTGCCAGCTCACCACCATGGGGGTCGGCTGAAGAGACCCAGTACTTC. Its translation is CASSPPWGSAEETQYF.

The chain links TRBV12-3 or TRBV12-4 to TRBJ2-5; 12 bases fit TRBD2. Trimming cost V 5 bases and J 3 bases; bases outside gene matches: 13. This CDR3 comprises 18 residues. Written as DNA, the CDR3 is TGTGCCAGCAGTCTGACTAGCGGGAGTAGCGAGGGAGAAGAGACCCAGTACTTC. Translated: CASSLTSGSSEGEETQYF.

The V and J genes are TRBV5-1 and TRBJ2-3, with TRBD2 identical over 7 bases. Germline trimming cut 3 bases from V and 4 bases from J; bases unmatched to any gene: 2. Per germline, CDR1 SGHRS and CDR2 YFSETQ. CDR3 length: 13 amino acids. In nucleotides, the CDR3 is TGCGCCAGCAGCTGGGGGGGGGCAGATACGCAGTATTTT. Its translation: CASSWGGADTQYF.

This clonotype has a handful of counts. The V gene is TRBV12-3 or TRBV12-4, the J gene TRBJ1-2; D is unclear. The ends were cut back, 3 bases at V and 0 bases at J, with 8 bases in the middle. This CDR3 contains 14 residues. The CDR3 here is CASSFGRTNYGYTF. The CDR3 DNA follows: TGTGCCAGCAGTTTTGGCAGAACTAACTATGGCTACACCTTC.

CDR3 DNA sequence: TGTGCCACCAGCGGATCGACTAGCGGGTTAACCGGGGAGCTGTTTTTT. Protein: CATSGSTSGLTGELFF. V usage is TRBV24-1 and J usage is TRBJ2-2, with 10 bases fitting TRBD2. Germline V gene sequence: CDR1 KGHDR, CDR2 SFDVKD. V was pared by 7 bases and J by 5 bases, with 9 bases of the junction left unmatched. This CDR3 region has 16 residues.